Listed below are T cell receptor beta chains from one sample, sequenced in a study of blood T cells in healthy people across ages. One entry per CDR3 protein, called by TCRdb with MiXCR from the 5' RACE reads. In the table there are about 830,000 distinct CDR3 sequences, less than 80% of which are singletons. The sample taken for sequencing was blood. The origin of the receptors is a man under 40 in good health. Each CDR3 is given with its conserved first and last residue. D genes are given only for firm matches. Part of the rows lack a size; the others show once, few, many or a class for expanded clones.

j_call v_call clone_size d_call cdr3_aa cdr3_nt
TRBJ2-1 TRBV12-3/TRBV12-4 . . CASSYLYNKQFF TGTGCCAGCAGTTACCTCTACAATAAGCAGTTCTTC
TRBJ2-3 TRBV4-3 few . CASSDTGPDTQYF TGCGCCAGCAGCGACACAGGGCCAGATACGCAGTATTTT
TRBJ2-5 TRBV29-1 . . CSVEKGEETQYF TGCAGCGTTGAAAAAGGGGAAGAGACCCAGTACTTC
TRBJ2-6 TRBV29-1 . . CSVDGGPGANVLTF TGCAGCGTTGATGGGGGTCCTGGGGCCAACGTCCTGACTTTC
TRBJ2-5 TRBV11-2 . . CASTMKETQYF TGTGCCAGCACCATGAAAGAGACCCAGTACTTC
TRBJ2-1 TRBV6-4 . TRBD1 CASSESTGLNNEQFF TGTGCCAGCAGTGAGTCGACAGGGCTCAACAATGAGCAGTTCTTC
TRBJ1-1 TRBV11-3 . TRBD1 CASSQGGFTEAFF TGTGCCAGCAGTCAGGGGGGGTTCACTGAAGCTTTCTTT
TRBJ2-7 TRBV2 . . CASRQGMYEQYF TGTGCCAGCAGACAGGGAATGTACGAGCAGTACTTC
TRBJ2-5 TRBV6-2/TRBV6-3 . . CASSATTLQETQYF TGTGCCAGCAGTGCAACCACGCTGCAAGAGACCCAGTACTTC
TRBJ2-7 TRBV6-2/TRBV6-3 . TRBD2 CASRAGLAGARKGEQYF TGTGCCAGCAGAGCGGGACTAGCGGGTGCTCGGAAGGGGGAGCAGTACTTC
TRBJ2-7 TRBV6-6 . . CASRLAYEQYF TGTGCCAGCAGGTTGGCCTACGAGCAGTACTTC
TRBJ2-7 TRBV7-6 . . CASSTRAGQRLSYEQYF TGTGCCAGCAGTACGAGGGCGGGACAGCGCCTCTCCTACGAGCAGTACTTC
TRBJ2-1 TRBV12-3/TRBV12-4 few . CASSLFRLDNEQFF TGTGCCAGCAGTTTATTCCGGCTTGACAATGAGCAGTTCTTC
TRBJ2-7 TRBV7-3 . TRBD2 CASSLKGGTDYEQYF TGTGCCAGCAGCTTAAAGGGAGGGACGGACTACGAGCAGTACTTC
TRBJ2-2 TRBV11-2 once . CASSPGTRVTGELFF TGTGCCAGCAGCCCCGGTACTAGAGTCACCGGGGAGCTGTTTTTT
TRBJ2-1 TRBV7-3 few . CASSLGGIKYNEQFF TGTGCCAGCAGCTTAGGGGGGATAAAGTACAATGAGCAGTTCTTC
TRBJ1-6 TRBV20-1 . . CSALYRRSSPLHF TGCAGTGCCCTGTATCGACGATCCTCACCCCTCCACTTT
TRBJ2-3 TRBV29-1 . . CSGRRADTQYF TGCAGCGGACGTCGCGCAGATACGCAGTATTTT
TRBJ2-7 TRBV20-1 . . CSVPRGGGDEQYF TGCAGTGTTCCCCGGGGAGGGGGCGATGAGCAGTACTTC
TRBJ2-5 TRBV7-7 few . CASSLAGTPQETQYF TGTGCCAGCAGCTTAGCCGGGACCCCACAAGAGACCCAGTACTTC
TRBJ2-1 TRBV6-1 . . CASTLTGAGWADEQFF TGTGCCAGCACCCTCACGGGCGCAGGGTGGGCGGATGAGCAGTTCTTC
TRBJ1-6 TRBV6-6 . TRBD1 CASSSYGHRGYNSPLHF TGTGCCAGCAGTAGTTACGGGCACAGGGGGTATAATTCACCCCTCCACTTT
TRBJ2-5 TRBV3-1 . TRBD1 CASSLPTGGTQYF TGTGCCAGCAGCCTTCCGACAGGGGGGACCCAGTACTTC
TRBJ2-1 TRBV15 once . CATSRVGDNEQFF TGTGCCACCAGCAGAGTTGGGGACAATGAGCAGTTCTTC
TRBJ2-7 TRBV11-2 . . CASSLESRVISSYEQYF TGTGCCAGCAGCTTAGAATCCCGGGTGATCAGCTCCTACGAGCAGTACTTC
TRBJ2-3 TRBV4-2 . . CASSQEGYGTDTQYF TGTGCCAGCAGCCAAGAGGGATACGGCACAGATACGCAGTATTTT
TRBJ2-5 TRBV29-1 once . CSVDKAGGLETQYF TGCAGCGTTGATAAGGCAGGGGGGTTGGAGACCCAGTACTTC
TRBJ2-7 TRBV29-1 . TRBD1 CSVDQGAQEQYF TGCAGCGTTGATCAGGGGGCACAAGAGCAGTACTTC
TRBJ2-5 TRBV20-1 . . CSSPSPGKETQYF TGCAGTTCCCCGAGCCCAGGGAAAGAGACCCAGTACTTC
TRBJ2-1 TRBV20-1 few . CSASPGTPLNEQFF TGCAGTGCTTCGCCCGGGACCCCCCTCAATGAGCAGTTCTTC
TRBJ2-3 TRBV4-2 . TRBD2 CASSQDERETDTQYF TGTGCCAGCAGCCAAGATGAGCGGGAAACAGATACGCAGTATTTT
TRBJ2-7 TRBV7-9 . . CASSSNRDGGLYEQYF TGTGCCAGCAGCTCCAACAGGGACGGGGGGCTCTACGAGCAGTACTTC
TRBJ2-7 TRBV7-6 many . CASSSAPGDYEQYF TGTGCCAGCAGTAGCGCGCCTGGGGACTACGAGCAGTACTTC
TRBJ1-2 TRBV7-9 . TRBD1 CASRDPKTGTKRGGYTF TGTGCCAGCAGGGATCCAAAGACAGGGACAAAGCGAGGCGGCTACACCTTC
TRBJ1-1 TRBV7-9 once TRBD1 CASTYGQGTEAFF TGTGCCAGCACCTACGGACAGGGAACTGAAGCTTTCTTT
TRBJ2-1 TRBV5-1 . TRBD2 CASSLGLAGGVSYNEQFF TGCGCCAGCAGCCTGGGACTAGCGGGGGGAGTTTCCTACAATGAGCAGTTCTTC
TRBJ2-3 TRBV29-1 few . CSVGGVGTDTQYF TGCAGCGTGGGTGGTGTAGGCACAGATACGCAGTATTTT